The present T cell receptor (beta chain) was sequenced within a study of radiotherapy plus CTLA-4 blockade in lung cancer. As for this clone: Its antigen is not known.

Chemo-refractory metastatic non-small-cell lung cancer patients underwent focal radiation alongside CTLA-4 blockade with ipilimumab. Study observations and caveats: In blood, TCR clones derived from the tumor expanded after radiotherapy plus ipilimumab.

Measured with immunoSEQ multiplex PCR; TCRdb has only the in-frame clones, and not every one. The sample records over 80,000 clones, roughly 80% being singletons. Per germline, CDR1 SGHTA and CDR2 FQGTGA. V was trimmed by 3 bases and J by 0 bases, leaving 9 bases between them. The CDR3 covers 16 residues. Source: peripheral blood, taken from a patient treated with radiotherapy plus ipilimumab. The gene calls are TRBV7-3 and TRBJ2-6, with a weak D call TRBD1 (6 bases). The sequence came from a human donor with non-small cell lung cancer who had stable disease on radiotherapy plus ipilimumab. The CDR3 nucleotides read TGTGCCAGCAGCTTGCAGGGGCACTCTGGGGCCAACGTCCTGACTTTC. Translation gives CASSLQGHSGANVLTF.